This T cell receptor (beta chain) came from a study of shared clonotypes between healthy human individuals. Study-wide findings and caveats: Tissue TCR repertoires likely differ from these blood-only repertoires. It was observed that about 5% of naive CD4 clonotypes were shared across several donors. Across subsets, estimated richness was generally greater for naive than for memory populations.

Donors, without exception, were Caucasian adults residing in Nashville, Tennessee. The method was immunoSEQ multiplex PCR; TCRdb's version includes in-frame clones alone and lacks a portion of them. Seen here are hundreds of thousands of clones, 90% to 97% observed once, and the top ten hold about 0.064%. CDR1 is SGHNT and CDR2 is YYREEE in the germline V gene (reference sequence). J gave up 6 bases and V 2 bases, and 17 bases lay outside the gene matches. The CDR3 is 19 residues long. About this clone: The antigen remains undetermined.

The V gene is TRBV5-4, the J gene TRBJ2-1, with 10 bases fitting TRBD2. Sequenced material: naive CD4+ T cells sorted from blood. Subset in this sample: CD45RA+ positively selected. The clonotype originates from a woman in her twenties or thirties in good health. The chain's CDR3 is CASSFYASGSIGFSNEQFF. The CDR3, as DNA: TGTGCCAGCAGCTTTTATGCTAGCGGGAGTATTGGGTTCAGCAATGAGCAGTTCTTC.